The 19 T cell receptor beta chains below were found in one sample sequenced in a study of blood T cell repertoires in COVID-19. The protocol was immunoSEQ multiplex PCR, while the TCRdb copy is restricted to in-frame clones and leaves out a portion. The sample lists roughly 100,000 clones, 89% occurring once. Sequences were obtained from peripheral blood. These receptor sequences come from an elderly woman with active COVID-19.

The V call is TRBV6-2 or TRBV6-3, the J call TRBJ2-7; D remains ambiguous. The V end lost 2 bases, the J end lost 4 bases, and 9 bases lay between the germline ends. The germline CDR1 and CDR2 sequences are MNHEY and SVGEGT. This CDR3 contains 13 residues. CDR3 sequence (DNA): TGTGCCAGCAGTTACGGAGACTTATACGAGCAGTACTTC. This sequence encodes CASSYGDLYEQYF.

The chain couples TRBV5-5 to TRBJ1-3, with D maybe TRBD1 (5 bases). CDR1 is SGHKS, CDR2 YYEKEE, per germline (reference sequence). Trimming removed 0 bases at V and 0 bases at J, with 10 bases between. The CDR3 spans 16 residues. The CDR3 DNA reads as TGTGCCAGCAGCTTGGCCGGGGGAGTCTCTGGAAACACCATATATTTT. This gives the protein CASSLAGGVSGNTIYF.

This chain joins TRBV6-4 and TRBJ1-5; D possibly corresponds to TRBD1 (5 bases). The CDR3 extends over 16 amino acids. V lost 7 bases and J 0 bases, leaving 16 bases between the germline ends. CDR1 and CDR2 from the germline V gene are MRHNA and SNTAGT. The CDR3 here is CASTPNDRDSNQPQHF. CDR3 in DNA: TGTGCCAGCACCCCGAACGACAGAGATAGCAATCAGCCCCAGCATTTT.

This clone was picked up one time. The rearrangement links TRBV7-8 to TRBJ1-2; D is undetermined. The ends were cut back, 0 bases at V and 4 bases at J, with 6 bases in the middle. The CDR3 has 13 residues. Germline-derived CDR1 and CDR2 are SGHVS and FQNEAQ. The CDR3 spells CASSLARTYGYTF. The CDR3 coding sequence is TGTGCCAGCAGCTTAGCCAGAACCTATGGCTACACCTTC.

This clone showed up just once. The rearrangement joins TRBV27 to TRBJ2-1; the match to TRBD2 covers 10 bases. V dropped 3 bases and J dropped 9; count of bases not matched to a gene: 8. This CDR3 spans 15 amino acids. Germline V gene lookup returns CDR1 MNHEY and CDR2 SMNVEV (reference sequence). The CDR3, as DNA: TGTGCCAGCAGTTTCGGGCTAGCGGGAGAGGGTGAGCAGTTCTTC. It encodes CASSFGLAGEGEQFF.

The chain has TRBV7-8 and TRBJ2-6, with 7 bases that match TRBD1. Germline-derived CDR1 and CDR2 are SGHVS and FQNEAQ. V lost 2 bases and J lost 0; bases outside the gene matches: 4. The CDR3 totals 17 residues. The DNA of the CDR3 is TGTGCCAGCAGCTTAACGACAGGGTCCTCTGGGGCCAACGTCCTGACTTTC. Residues: CASSLTTGSSGANVLTF.

The chain links TRBV10-3 to TRBJ2-7; TRBD2 agrees at 10 bases. Trimming took 2 bases from V and 3 from J; bases not matched to a gene: 4. The CDR3 covers 15 residues. From germline, CDR1 is ENHRY and CDR2 SYGVKD. The CDR3 protein is CAISEGLAEIYEQYF. The CDR3 DNA reads TGTGCCATCAGTGAGGGACTAGCGGAGATCTACGAGCAGTACTTC.

This chain connects TRBV27 to TRBJ2-3, with 8 bases identical to TRBD2. The germline gives CDR1 MNHEY, CDR2 SMNVEV (reference sequence). This CDR3 is built from 14 residues. With 8 bases clipped from V and 0 bases from J, the junction kept 4 bases outside the gene matches. The chain's CDR3 is CASRKRGSTDTQYF. The CDR3 DNA sequence: TGTGCCAGCCGAAAGCGGGGGAGCACAGATACGCAGTATTTT.

This clone has just one count. The chain combines TRBV20-1 with TRBJ1-6, with D unclear. This CDR3 has 15 residues. Per the germline V gene, CDR1 is DFQATT and CDR2 is SNEGSKA (reference sequence). V was shortened by 3 bases and J by 7 bases, with 16 bases between the two germline ends. CDR3 region: CSASAGLYGNSPLHF. The CDR3 nucleotides are TGCAGTGCTAGTGCTGGGCTCTACGGAAATTCACCCCTCCACTTT.

The rearrangement joins TRBV5-1 to TRBJ2-5; D gene unclear. The CDR3 runs to 13 residues. Trimming took off 2 bases at V and 5 bases at J, with 10 bases between the two ends. The germline V gene encodes CDR1 SGHRS and CDR2 YFSETQ. The CDR3 spells CASSFISWETQYF. As DNA, the CDR3 is TGCGCCAGCAGCTTTATTAGCTGGGAGACCCAGTACTTC.

This clone was seen a few times. Written as DNA, the CDR3 is TGCGCCAGCAGCCGCAACGTGGGAGGGCAAAATTCACCCCTCCACTTT. Translated: CASSRNVGGQNSPLHF. The chain links TRBV4-1 to TRBJ1-6; D remains ambiguous. The CDR3 extends over 16 amino acids. The germline V gene has CDR1 MGHRA and CDR2 YSYEKL. V lost 4 bases and J 7 bases, leaving 17 bases between the germline ends.

This clone is a singleton in its sample. The rearrangement uses TRBV7-2 and TRBJ2-7; 11 nucleotides match TRBD2. The CDR3 runs 17 residues. Trimming cost V 5 bases and J 3 bases; bases outside gene matches: 12. Germline values: CDR1 SGHTA, CDR2 FQGNSA. The CDR3 DNA reads TGTGCCAGCAGCCGGAGCAGTAGCGGGAGGGCCCTCTACGAGCAGTACTTC. Its protein is CASSRSSSGRALYEQYF.

V gene TRBV5-1 combines with J gene TRBJ2-5, with 9 bases lining up with TRBD2. V dropped 7 bases and J dropped 2; count of bases not matched to a gene: 3. The CDR3 extends over 13 amino acids. Germline V lookup: CDR1 SGHRS, CDR2 YFSETQ. The CDR3: CASRLAGQETQYF. For the CDR3, the DNA is TGCGCCAGCCGGCTAGCGGGGCAAGAGACCCAGTACTTC.

The genes are TRBV7-2 and TRBJ2-7; 9 bases fit TRBD1. Trimming removed 4 bases from V and 3 bases from J; junction bases left unmatched: 7. Germline V gene data show CDR1 as SGHTA and CDR2 as FQGNSA. This CDR3 has 15 amino acids. In DNA, the CDR3 is TGTGCCAGCAGCTCCGGACAGGGGACTTTCTACGAGCAGTACTTC. This translates into CASSSGQGTFYEQYF.

The rearrangement joins TRBV5-1 to TRBJ1-2; D unresolved. V shed 2 bases and J shed 4 bases, with 9 bases lying between them. The CDR3 totals 13 residues. Looked up from germline, CDR1 is SGHRS and CDR2 is YFSETQ. The CDR3 protein is CASSFGHLYGYTF. The CDR3 nucleotides read TGCGCCAGCAGCTTTGGCCACCTCTATGGCTACACCTTC. Based on the CDR3 plus reference TRBV5-1 and TRBJ1-2, the full variable domain is KAGVTQTPRYLIKTRGQQVTLSCSPISGHRSVSWYQQTPGQGLQFLFEYFSETQRNKGNFPGRFSGRQFSNSRSEMNVSTLELGDSALYLCASSFGHLYGYTFGSGTRLTVV.

The chain employs TRBV28 and TRBJ2-7; the D is unclear. V dropped 1 base and J dropped 6 bases, with 4 bases sitting between them. Germline CDR1 is MDHEN and CDR2 is SYDVKM. There are 11 residues in the CDR3. The CDR3 spells CASSLSPEQYF. The CDR3 DNA reads TGTGCCAGCAGTTTATCTCCCGAGCAGTACTTC.

This clone was observed a single time. In DNA, the CDR3 is TGTGCCAGCAGTTTAAAGCGCCCCTCCTACGAGCAGTACTTC. Protein sequence: CASSLKRPSYEQYF. The chain links TRBV27 to TRBJ2-7; D remains ambiguous. V gave up 2 bases and J gave up 0 bases, with 8 bases separating them. The CDR3 length is 14 residues. Germline lookup yields CDR1 MNHEY and CDR2 SMNVEV (reference sequence).

The chain employs TRBV3-1 (or the pseudogene TRBV3-2) and TRBJ2-3; 11 nucleotides line up with TRBD2. Trimming cost V 6 bases and J 5 bases; bases outside gene matches: 7. The CDR3 has 15 amino acids. Germline lookup yields CDR1 LGHDT and CDR2 YNNKEL (reference sequence). The CDR3 coding sequence is TGTGCCAGCAGTTCCACTAGCGGGAGTGGAGATACGCAGTATTTT. Residues: CASSSTSGSGDTQYF.

This rearrangement joins TRBV7-2 to TRBJ2-7, with 8 bases aligning to TRBD1. The CDR3 totals 14 residues. Per the germline V gene, CDR1 is SGHTA and CDR2 is FQGNSA. The J segment lost 6 bases and the V segment lost 3 bases, leaving 7 bases of the junction unmatched. The CDR3 nucleotides are TGTGCCAGCAGCTTCGTTACAGGGGGGAGCGAGCAGTACTTC. As protein: CASSFVTGGSEQYF.